This is a list of T cell receptor beta chains from one sample in a study of regulatory T cells in long-lasting Graves disease. TCRdb itself ran the multiplex PCR reads through MiXCR, one entry per CDR3 protein. The sample has 360,000 or so distinct CDR3 sequences, roughly 24% seen once; the top ten hold about 27%. Sequencing was performed on peripheral blood mononuclear cells (PBMCs), taken when the disease was refractory, from a patient treated with antithyroid drugs. Receptors originate from a woman in her thirties or forties with Graves disease. Each CDR3 is given with its conserved first and last residue. Fields, in order: D gene, clone size, J gene, CDR3 length, V gene, CDR3 protein, CDR3 DNA. D genes are given only for firm matches. For some rows the clone size is stated as once, few or many, or as a class when expanded; others skip it.

d_call: TRBD1; clone_size: .; j_call: TRBJ1-1; cdr3_length: 14; v_call: TRBV10-3; cdr3_aa: CAISERDRDSGAFF; cdr3_nt: TGTGCCATCAGTGAGCGGGACAGGGATTCCGGAGCTTTCTTT
d_call: .; clone_size: many; j_call: TRBJ1-5; cdr3_length: 12; v_call: TRBV28; cdr3_aa: CASSSWGNPQHF; cdr3_nt: TGTGCCAGCAGTTCTTGGGGCAATCCCCAGCATTTT
d_call: .; clone_size: many; j_call: TRBJ2-7; cdr3_length: 12; v_call: TRBV12-3/TRBV12-4; cdr3_aa: CASSPATYEQYF; cdr3_nt: TGTGCCAGCAGTCCGGCTACCTACGAGCAGTACTTC
d_call: .; clone_size: many; j_call: TRBJ1-1; cdr3_length: 14; v_call: TRBV19; cdr3_aa: CASRAGTLNTEAFF; cdr3_nt: TGTGCCAGTAGAGCAGGGACTCTGAACACTGAAGCTTTCTTT
d_call: TRBD1; clone_size: few; j_call: TRBJ1-2; cdr3_length: 15; v_call: TRBV19; cdr3_aa: CASSAPGTGSYGYTF; cdr3_nt: TGTGCCAGTAGTGCCCCCGGGACAGGGAGCTATGGCTACACCTTC
d_call: .; clone_size: .; j_call: TRBJ1-1; cdr3_length: 13; v_call: TRBV7-3; cdr3_aa: CASSYDQNTEAFF; cdr3_nt: TGTGCCAGCAGCTACGACCAGAACACTGAAGCTTTCTTT
d_call: .; clone_size: few; j_call: TRBJ1-2; cdr3_length: 12; v_call: TRBV3-1; cdr3_aa: CASSQNNYGYTF; cdr3_nt: TGTGCCAGCAGCCAGAATAACTATGGCTACACCTTC
d_call: .; clone_size: many; j_call: TRBJ2-7; cdr3_length: 15; v_call: TRBV11-2; cdr3_aa: CASSVSRAIRYEQYF; cdr3_nt: TGTGCCAGCAGCGTCAGCCGGGCCATTCGCTACGAGCAGTACTTC
d_call: .; clone_size: few; j_call: TRBJ2-2; cdr3_length: 12; v_call: TRBV7-9; cdr3_aa: CASRGSDGELFF; cdr3_nt: TGTGCCAGCAGAGGGTCTGACGGGGAGCTGTTTTTT
d_call: TRBD1; clone_size: many; j_call: TRBJ2-7; cdr3_length: 12; v_call: TRBV2; cdr3_aa: CASSDRGGQRYF; cdr3_nt: TGTGCCAGCAGTGACCGTGGGGGACAGAGGTACTTC
d_call: .; clone_size: .; j_call: TRBJ2-7; cdr3_length: 16; v_call: TRBV5-1; cdr3_aa: CASSRRTEKMWYEQYF; cdr3_nt: TGCGCCAGCAGCCGGAGGACAGAAAAGATGTGGTACGAGCAGTACTTC
d_call: TRBD2; clone_size: many; j_call: TRBJ2-7; cdr3_length: 15; v_call: TRBV20-1; cdr3_aa: CSARGSRDYVYEQYF; cdr3_nt: TGCAGTGCTAGAGGGAGCCGGGACTACGTCTACGAGCAGTACTTC
d_call: TRBD2; clone_size: few; j_call: TRBJ2-5; cdr3_length: 14; v_call: TRBV12-3/TRBV12-4; cdr3_aa: CASTRGLARETQYF; cdr3_nt: TGTGCCAGCACCAGGGGACTAGCGCGAGAGACCCAGTACTTC
d_call: .; clone_size: many; j_call: TRBJ1-5; cdr3_length: 15; v_call: TRBV6-1; cdr3_aa: CASSPDSHSNQPQHF; cdr3_nt: TGTGCCAGCAGTCCCGACAGTCATAGCAATCAGCCCCAGCATTTT
d_call: TRBD1; clone_size: few; j_call: TRBJ1-1; cdr3_length: 14; v_call: TRBV27; cdr3_aa: CASRRQGMNTEAFF; cdr3_nt: TGTGCCAGCAGGCGACAGGGGATGAACACTGAAGCTTTCTTT
d_call: .; clone_size: few; j_call: TRBJ1-2; cdr3_length: 16; v_call: TRBV14; cdr3_aa: CASRHLKQFPNYGYTF; cdr3_nt: TGTGCCAGCAGACACCTTAAACAGTTTCCTAACTATGGCTACACCTTC
d_call: .; clone_size: few; j_call: TRBJ1-3; cdr3_length: 12; v_call: TRBV30; cdr3_aa: CAWSSGLGAIYF; cdr3_nt: TGTGCCTGGAGTTCAGGGTTGGGCGCCATATATTTT
d_call: .; clone_size: .; j_call: TRBJ2-1; cdr3_length: 10; v_call: TRBV29-1; cdr3_aa: CSVVFNEQFF; cdr3_nt: TGCAGCGTTGTTTTCAATGAGCAGTTCTTC
d_call: TRBD2; clone_size: .; j_call: TRBJ2-2; cdr3_length: 16; v_call: TRBV24-1; cdr3_aa: CATSVHSGVNTGELFF; cdr3_nt: TGTGCCACCAGTGTCCATAGCGGGGTGAACACCGGGGAGCTGTTTTTT
d_call: .; clone_size: few; j_call: TRBJ2-7; cdr3_length: 13; v_call: TRBV9; cdr3_aa: CASSVASPGEQYF; cdr3_nt: TGTGCCAGCAGCGTAGCTAGCCCGGGCGAGCAGTACTTC
d_call: .; clone_size: many; j_call: TRBJ1-1; cdr3_length: 13; v_call: TRBV19; cdr3_aa: CASSIERNTEAFF; cdr3_nt: TGTGCCAGTAGTATAGAACGGAACACTGAAGCTTTCTTT
d_call: .; clone_size: .; j_call: TRBJ2-7; cdr3_length: 18; v_call: TRBV20-1; cdr3_aa: CSATKPEQSGWEEDEQYF; cdr3_nt: TGCAGTGCTACGAAACCTGAGCAGAGCGGTTGGGAAGAGGACGAGCAGTACTTC
d_call: .; clone_size: many; j_call: TRBJ1-2; cdr3_length: 14; v_call: TRBV28; cdr3_aa: CASTRGRGLSGYTF; cdr3_nt: TGTGCCAGCACCAGGGGCAGGGGCCTAAGCGGCTACACCTTC
d_call: TRBD1; clone_size: few; j_call: TRBJ2-7; cdr3_length: 14; v_call: TRBV3-1; cdr3_aa: CASSQDHRGREQYF; cdr3_nt: TGTGCCAGCAGCCAAGATCACAGGGGTCGAGAGCAGTACTTC
d_call: .; clone_size: .; j_call: TRBJ2-5; cdr3_length: 14; v_call: TRBV5-1; cdr3_aa: CASSLWTPRETQYF; cdr3_nt: TGCGCCAGCAGCTTGTGGACCCCTAGAGAGACCCAGTACTTC
d_call: .; clone_size: few; j_call: TRBJ2-7; cdr3_length: 13; v_call: TRBV7-9; cdr3_aa: CASSPRSSYEQYF; cdr3_nt: TGTGCCAGCAGCCCCCGAAGCTCCTACGAGCAGTACTTC
d_call: .; clone_size: .; j_call: TRBJ2-5; cdr3_length: 13; v_call: TRBV5-1; cdr3_aa: CASRMAPRETQYF; cdr3_nt: TGCGCCAGCAGGATGGCCCCCCGGGAGACCCAGTACTTC
d_call: TRBD1; clone_size: many; j_call: TRBJ2-5; cdr3_length: 15; v_call: TRBV9; cdr3_aa: CASSPRTGAQETQYF; cdr3_nt: TGTGCCAGCAGCCCTCGGACAGGGGCCCAAGAGACCCAGTACTTC